This TCR beta chain was identified in a study of T cell responses to AZD1222 COVID-19 vaccine. Germline V gene lookup returns CDR1 SGHNT and CDR2 YENEEA. Trimming removed 2 bases at V and 7 bases at J, with 9 bases between. This CDR3 has 13 residues. Some clones are missing from TCRdb's copy, which holds only in-frame ones; the method was immunoSEQ multiplex PCR. The table has about 220,000 clones, approximately 94% seen once. Findings and limits, study-wide: Seropositivity was recorded at baseline in only 6 or 7 AZD1222 recipients. The sample set comprised mostly white British donors with more females, and clonal diversity was possibly underestimated. It was only after the peak T cell response that any repertoires were sampled.

About this clone: The antigen is not known.

This chain joins TRBV11-3 and TRBJ2-1, with unresolved D. The clonotype originates from an adult in good health. Sequenced material: peripheral blood, taken on day 0 of MenACWY control vaccination. The DNA of the CDR3 is TGTGCCAGCAGCTTATTATCTTCGAATGAGCAGTTCTTC. It specifies CASSLLSSNEQFF.